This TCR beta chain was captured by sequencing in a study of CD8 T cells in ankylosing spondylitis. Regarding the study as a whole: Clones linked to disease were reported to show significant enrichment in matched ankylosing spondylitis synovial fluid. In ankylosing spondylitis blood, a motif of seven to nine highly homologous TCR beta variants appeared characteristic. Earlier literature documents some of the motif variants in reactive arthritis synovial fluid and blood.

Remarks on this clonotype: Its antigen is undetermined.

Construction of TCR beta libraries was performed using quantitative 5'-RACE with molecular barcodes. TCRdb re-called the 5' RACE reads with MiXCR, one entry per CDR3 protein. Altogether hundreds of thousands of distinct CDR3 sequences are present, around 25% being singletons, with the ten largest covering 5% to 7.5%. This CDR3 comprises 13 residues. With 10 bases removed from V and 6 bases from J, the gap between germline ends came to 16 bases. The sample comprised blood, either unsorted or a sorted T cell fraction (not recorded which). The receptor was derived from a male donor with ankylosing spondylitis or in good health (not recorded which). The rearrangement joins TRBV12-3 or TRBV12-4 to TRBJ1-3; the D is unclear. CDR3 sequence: CATKPALLNTIYF. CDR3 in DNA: TGTGCCACCAAGCCGGCCCTCCTAAACACCATATATTTT.